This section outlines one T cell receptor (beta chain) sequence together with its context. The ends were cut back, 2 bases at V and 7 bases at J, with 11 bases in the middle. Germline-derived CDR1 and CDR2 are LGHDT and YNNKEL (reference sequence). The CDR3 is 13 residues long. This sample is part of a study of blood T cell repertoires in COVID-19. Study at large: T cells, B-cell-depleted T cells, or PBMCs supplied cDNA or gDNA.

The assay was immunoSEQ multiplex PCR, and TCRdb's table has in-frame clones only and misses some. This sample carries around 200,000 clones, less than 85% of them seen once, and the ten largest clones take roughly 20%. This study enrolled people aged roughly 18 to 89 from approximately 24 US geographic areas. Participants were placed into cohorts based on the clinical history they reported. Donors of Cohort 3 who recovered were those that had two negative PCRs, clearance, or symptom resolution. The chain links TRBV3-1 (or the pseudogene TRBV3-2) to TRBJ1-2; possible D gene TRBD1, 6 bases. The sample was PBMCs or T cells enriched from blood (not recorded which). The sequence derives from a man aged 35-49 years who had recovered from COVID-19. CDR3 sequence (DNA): TGTGCCAGCAGCCAAAGGGGGAACGCTGGCTACACCTTC. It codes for CASSQRGNAGYTF.